Below, 10 T cell receptor beta chains from the same sample are listed, as sequenced in a study of T cell changes during pregnancy in multiple sclerosis. Generated by immunoSEQ multiplex PCR, the TCRdb table keeps only in-frame clones and is missing some. The sample holds 79,000 or so clones; 75% to 95% are singletons and the top ten take 1.5% to 2%. Specimen: peripheral blood, collected in the first trimester of pregnancy. Every receptor here comes from a female donor in good health, enrolled as a control in a pregnancy study.

The chain employs TRBV11-2 and TRBJ2-7; maybe TRBD2 (6 bases). V shed 7 bases and J shed 2 bases, with 12 bases lying between them. This CDR3 has 13 amino acids. Germline V lookup: CDR1 SGHAT, CDR2 FQNNGV. The CDR3 nucleotides read TGTGCCAGCACGGAGGGTCGTACCTACGAGCAGTACTTC. Translation: CASTEGRTYEQYF.

The chain carries TRBV18 and TRBJ2-6; perhaps TRBD2 as D (5 bases). The germline V and J ends were trimmed by 6 bases and 0 bases, with 9 bases remaining between them. CDR1 is KGHSH, CDR2 LQKENI, per germline. This CDR3 is 15 amino acids long. The CDR3 reads CASSSRGSGANVLTF. CDR3 DNA: TGTGCCAGCTCCTCCCGGGGCTCTGGGGCCAACGTCCTGACTTTC.

V is TRBV21-1 and J is TRBJ1-2; the D call in the table, TRBD1, was not verified against the DNA. TRBV21-1 is classified as a pseudogene. CDR3 length: 16 residues. The CDR3 sequence: CASSKSNRGADYGYTF. The CDR3 region has the DNA TGTGCCAGCAGCAAATCGAACAGGGGAGCTGACTATGGCTACACCTTC.

The chain has TRBV18 and TRBJ1-6; 9 nucleotides line up with TRBD1. The CDR3 consists of 13 residues. The V gene's germline CDR1 is KGHSH and CDR2 LQKENI. The ends lost 8 bases at V and 7 bases at J; junction bases unmatched: 3. CDR3 coding DNA: TGTGCCAGCCGGGACAGGGAAAATTCACCCCTCCACTTT. Amino acid sequence: CASRDRENSPLHF.

The CDR3, as DNA: TGTGCCTGGAGTGATCAGAGCAATCAGCCCCAGCATTTT. Translation: CAWSDQSNQPQHF. The rearrangement uses TRBV30 and TRBJ1-5; D call uncertain. Germline V gene data show CDR1 as GTSNPN and CDR2 as SVGIG (reference sequence). Trimming removed 1 base from V and 1 base from J, with 5 bases in between. CDR3 size: 13 residues. Full variable domain (rest looked up from reference TRBV30 and TRBJ1-5): SQTIHQWPATLVQPVGSPLSLECTVEGTSNPNLYWYRQAAGRGLQLLFYSVGIGQISSEVPQNLSASRPQDRQFILSSKKLLLSDSGFYLCAWSDQSNQPQHFGDGTRLSIL.

To note about this clone: One junction end disagrees with the germline gene, perhaps due to a read error. The J gene is TRBJ2-5, the V gene TRBV7-7; possible D gene TRBD2, 5 bases. The CDR3 is 14 residues long. Looked up from germline, CDR1 is SSHAT and CDR2 is FNYEAQ (reference sequence). CDR3 in amino acids: CASSENTREETQYF. In nucleotides, the CDR3 is TGTGCTAGCAGCGAGAACACTAGGGAAGAGACCCAGTACTTC.

This chain joins TRBV25-1 and TRBJ1-1; 12 bases agree with TRBD1. The trim removed 1 base at V and 0 bases at J, leaving 6 bases unmatched. Germline CDR1 reads MGHDK; CDR2 reads SYGVNS. CDR3 length: 18 residues. The CDR3 protein is CASSEWEGTGGMNTEAFF. In DNA, the CDR3 is TGTGCCAGCAGTGAATGGGAGGGGACAGGGGGCATGAACACTGAAGCTTTCTTT.

The chain employs TRBV5-1 and TRBJ2-2, with D possibly matching TRBD1 (6 bases). This CDR3 comprises 14 residues. V was trimmed by 4 bases and J by 2 bases, leaving 9 bases between them. Looked up from germline, CDR1 is SGHRS and CDR2 is YFSETQ. CDR3 protein: CASSPQGNTGELFF. CDR3 DNA sequence: TGCGCCAGCAGCCCACAGGGTAACACCGGGGAGCTGTTTTTT.

CDR3 sequence (DNA): TGCAGCGTTGAAGTTGTGGACAAGGCTTTCTTT. Translation: CSVEVVDKAFF. The V gene is TRBV29-1, the J gene TRBJ1-1, with a tentative D call TRBD1 (5 bases). The V end lost 1 base, the J end lost 11 bases, and 11 bases lay between the germline ends. This CDR3 has 11 residues. Germline V gene sequence: CDR1 SQVTM, CDR2 ANQGSEA.

The chain uses TRBV11-2 and TRBJ2-7; D is uncertain. CDR3 length: 13 residues. Deletions cut 5 bases from V and 2 bases from J, with 10 bases between. Germline values: CDR1 SGHAT, CDR2 FQNNGV. CDR3 loop: CASSPAYPYEQYF. DNA for the CDR3: TGTGCCAGCAGCCCAGCGTACCCCTACGAGCAGTACTTC.